Shown below are 28 T cell receptor beta chains from a single sample sequenced in a study of graft-versus-host responses after intestinal transplantation. Their antigens are not known. Libraries were prepared by immunoSEQ multiplex PCR; TCRdb keeps only in-frame clonotypes and omits some of them. The sample has 130,000 or so clones; more than 80% are singletons. The source was unstimulated CD4+ T cells sorted from spleen or lymph node cells, collected before intestinal transplant. Receptor source: a human donor who received an intestinal transplant.

This chain links TRBV5-1 with TRBJ1-4; 9 bases align to TRBD1. The germline V gene has CDR1 SGHRS and CDR2 YFSETQ. The V gene end was trimmed by 0 bases and the J gene end by 8 bases; junction bases not matched to a gene: 5. The length of the CDR3 is 15 residues. CDR3 sequence: CASSLGGTGQEKLFF. The CDR3 nucleotides read TGCGCCAGCAGCTTGGGAGGGACAGGGCAGGAAAAACTGTTTTTT. Full variable domain (outside the CDR3, taken from reference TRBV5-1 and TRBJ1-4): KAGVTQTPRYLIKTRGQQVTLSCSPISGHRSVSWYQQTPGQGLQFLFEYFSETQRNKGNFPGRFSGRQFSNSRSEMNVSTLELGDSALYLCASSLGGTGQEKLFFGSGTQLSVL.

This clone is a singleton in its sample. V gene TRBV12-5 combines with J gene TRBJ2-1; 7 bases are shared with TRBD1. CDR1 is LGHNT, CDR2 FRNRAP, per germline. This CDR3 is built from 14 residues. V dropped 10 bases and J dropped 4; count of bases not matched to a gene: 10. The CDR3, as DNA: TGTGCTACCGTTCCCCTACAGGGGTACAATGAGCAGTTCTTC. Protein product: CATVPLQGYNEQFF.

The CDR3 region has the DNA TGTGCCAGCTCACTCGGACAGGGCTCGCAGTACTTC. Its protein product is CASSLGQGSQYF. This chain connects TRBV18 to TRBJ2-7; 8 bases fit TRBD1. J gave up 9 bases and V 4 bases, and 5 bases lay outside the gene matches. Germline values: CDR1 KGHSH, CDR2 LQKENI. The CDR3 covers 12 residues.

The chain employs TRBV2 and TRBJ1-2; possibly TRBD1 for D (5 bases). Germline V gene lookup returns CDR1 SNHLY and CDR2 FYNNEI. The germline V and J ends were trimmed by 4 bases and 6 bases, with 12 bases remaining between them. CDR3 length equals 13 residues. CDR3 residues: CASSAAGRDGYTF. The CDR3 coding sequence is TGTGCCAGCAGTGCCGCAGGGAGGGATGGCTACACCTTC. Full variable domain (rest looked up from reference TRBV2 and TRBJ1-2): EPEVTQTPSHQVTQMGQEVILRCVPISNHLYFYWYRQILGQKVEFLVSFYNNEISEKSEIFDDQFSVERPDGSNFTLKIRSTKLEDSAMYFCASSAAGRDGYTFGSGTRLTVV.

In its sample, this clone was seen a few times. The chain uses TRBV19 and TRBJ2-3; possibly TRBD2 for D (6 bases). CDR3 length: 13 residues. Germline CDR1 and CDR2: LNHDA and SQIVND (reference sequence). The V gene lost 5 bases and the J gene lost 5 bases, with 11 bases spanning the gap. CDR3 residues: CASSSIAEDTQYF. CDR3 nucleotides: TGTGCCAGTAGTTCCATAGCGGAAGATACGCAGTATTTT.

The chain links TRBV2 to TRBJ1-5, with no clear D. Germline values: CDR1 SNHLY, CDR2 FYNNEI. The ends were cut back, 3 bases at V and 5 bases at J, with 5 bases in the middle. The CDR3 totals 12 residues. The CDR3 sequence: CASSDSDQPQHF. CDR3 nucleotide sequence: TGTGCCAGCAGTGATTCTGATCAGCCCCAGCATTTT.

The J gene is TRBJ2-3, the V gene TRBV29-1; possibly TRBD2 for D (6 bases). This CDR3 comprises 13 residues. Trimming shortened V by 6 bases and J by 11 bases, and 21 bases separated the two germline ends. Germline V gene data show CDR1 as SQVTM and CDR2 as ANQGSEA. CDR3 region: CSVGGLTDSGQYF. The DNA of the CDR3 is TGCAGCGTCGGGGGACTGACAGACTCTGGGCAGTATTTT.

This chain links TRBV4-2 with TRBJ2-7, with 7 bases identical to TRBD2. CDR3 length: 17 amino acids. Germline CDR1 is LGHNA and CDR2 is YNFKEQ. V lost 2 bases to trimming and J lost 0 bases; unmatched junction nucleotides: 10. Here the CDR3 reads CASSQYLSGASSYEQYF. The DNA for the CDR3 is TGTGCCAGCAGCCAATACCTAAGCGGGGCAAGCTCCTACGAGCAGTACTTC.

This rearrangement joins TRBV5-1 to TRBJ1-5; possibly TRBD1 for D (5 bases). V was cut by 4 bases and J by 7 bases, with 15 bases left in between. Germline CDR1 and CDR2: SGHRS and YFSETQ. This CDR3 has 14 amino acids. The CDR3 region is CASSAQGILQPQHF. In nucleotides, the CDR3 is TGCGCCAGCAGCGCTCAGGGCATCTTACAGCCCCAGCATTTT.

The J gene is TRBJ2-5, the V gene TRBV7-2, with 8 bases fitting TRBD2. CDR3 size: 13 residues. Germline V CDR1 and CDR2: SGHTA, FQGNSA. The V gene end was trimmed by 4 bases and the J gene end by 7 bases; junction bases not matched to a gene: 5. The CDR3 sequence: CASSSRGARTQYF. The CDR3 DNA reads as TGTGCCAGCAGCTCGCGGGGGGCACGGACCCAGTACTTC.

The genes are TRBV11-2 and TRBJ2-2; the match to TRBD2 covers 8 bases. After removal of 2 bases from V and 1 base from J, the junction contained 3 bases not matched to a gene. There are 16 residues in the CDR3. In germline, CDR1 is SGHAT, CDR2 FQNNGV. CDR3 in DNA: TGTGCCAGCAGCTTAATGCTAGCGGGGAACACCGGGGAGCTGTTTTTT. Protein: CASSLMLAGNTGELFF.

This clone was recorded once. The gene calls are TRBV7-3 and TRBJ1-1, with D uncertain. The V end was cut by 5 bases, the J end by 1 base, with 11 bases between. The CDR3 is 14 amino acids. Looked up from germline, CDR1 is SGHTA and CDR2 is FQGTGA. The DNA of the CDR3 is TGTGCCAGCAGCCCACAGCGTTGGAACACTGAAGCTTTCTTT. This translates into CASSPQRWNTEAFF.

The chain carries TRBV6-5 and TRBJ1-2, with D perhaps TRBD1 (6 bases). The V gene's germline CDR1 is MNHEY and CDR2 SVGAGI. This CDR3 has 14 amino acids. V shed 5 bases and J shed 3 bases, with 13 bases lying between them. CDR3 sequence: CASSKGEAHYGYTF. For the CDR3, the DNA is TGTGCCAGCAGTAAGGGGGAGGCTCACTATGGCTACACCTTC.

The rearrangement links TRBV6-1 to TRBJ1-1, with 7 bases aligning to TRBD1. The germline CDR1 and CDR2 sequences are MNHNS and SASEGT. The CDR3 is 14 residues long. V shed 8 bases and J 4 bases; nucleotides not matched to a gene: 10. The CDR3 loop is CASVGHNRGTEAFF. For the CDR3, the DNA is TGTGCCAGCGTGGGCCACAACAGGGGCACTGAAGCTTTCTTT.

This clone was picked up a small number of times. Other nucleotide sequences in the sample specify the same CDR3. V usage is TRBV5-6 and J usage is TRBJ1-2; 8 bases agree with TRBD1. Trimming cost V 5 bases and J 4 bases; bases outside gene matches: 16. The CDR3 consists of 17 residues. Germline CDR1 and CDR2: SGHDT and YYEEEE. The CDR3 bases are TGTGCCAGCAGGCCTGCCAGGGGGCGCATGGGTTTCTATGGCTACACCTTC. Translation: CASRPARGRMGFYGYTF.

The chain combines TRBV7-6 with TRBJ2-1; TRBD1 is a possible D gene (6 bases). This CDR3 comprises 16 residues. The germline CDR1 and CDR2 sequences are SGHVS and FNYEAQ. V lost 2 bases and J 6 bases, leaving 17 bases between the germline ends. CDR3 DNA sequence: TGTGCCAGCAGCTTAAGGCTCGGGACACTCTTCAATGAGCAGTTCTTC. Amino acids: CASSLRLGTLFNEQFF. Full variable domain (remainder filled in from reference TRBV7-6 and TRBJ2-1): GAGVSQSPRYKVTKRGQDVALRCDPISGHVSLYWYRQALGQGPEFLTYFNYEAQQDKSGLPNDRFSAERPEGSISTLTIQRTEQRDSAMYRCASSLRLGTLFNEQFFGPGTRLTVL.

The J gene is TRBJ1-5, the V gene TRBV18, with TRBD1 matching over 8 bases. Per germline, CDR1 KGHSH and CDR2 LQKENI. The V segment lost 3 bases and the J segment 4 bases; nucleotides outside the gene matches: 5. This CDR3 comprises 15 residues. The CDR3 is CASSPQGAQNQPQHF. The CDR3 coding sequence is TGTGCCAGCTCACCGCAGGGGGCGCAAAATCAGCCCCAGCATTTT.

The chain is built from TRBV19 and TRBJ1-3, with a tentative D call TRBD1 (5 bases). V was pared by 5 bases and J by 2 bases, with 13 bases between. In germline, CDR1 is LNHDA, CDR2 SQIVND (reference sequence). CDR3 length: 15 residues. CDR3 DNA: TGTGCCAGTAGTCCAGGGACGCTCGCTGGAAACACCATATATTTT. Its protein product is CASSPGTLAGNTIYF.

The J gene is TRBJ2-1, the V gene TRBV2; D is unresolved. The CDR3 consists of 13 residues. Germline V gene sequence: CDR1 SNHLY, CDR2 FYNNEI. With 6 bases removed from V and 5 bases from J, the gap between germline ends came to 11 bases. CDR3 region: CASSVYIDNEQFF. CDR3 DNA sequence: TGTGCCAGCAGCGTTTACATCGACAATGAGCAGTTCTTC.

The sample holds a few counts of this clone. V usage is TRBV5-6 and J usage is TRBJ2-7; no firm D call. Germline V gene lookup returns CDR1 SGHDT and CDR2 YYEEEE. The CDR3 spans 12 residues. V shed 1 base and J shed 4 bases, with 6 bases lying between them. CDR3 protein: CASSLSGYEQYF. Written as DNA, the CDR3 is TGTGCCAGCAGCTTGTCCGGGTACGAGCAGTACTTC.

The chain links TRBV15 to TRBJ2-1; 8 bases map to TRBD1. The ends lost 1 base at V and 8 bases at J; junction bases unmatched: 10. This CDR3 comprises 16 residues. Germline-derived CDR1 and CDR2 are LNHNV and YYDKDF (reference sequence). The CDR3 coding sequence is TGTGCCACCAGCAGAGCCCTGGCAGGGGGCAGCGATGAGCAGTTCTTC. Translating gives CATSRALAGGSDEQFF. Full variable domain (remainder filled in from reference TRBV15 and TRBJ2-1): DAMVIQNPRYQVTQFGKPVTLSCSQTLNHNVMYWYQQKSSQAPKLLFHYYDKDFNNEADTPDNFQSRRPNTSFCFLDIRSPGLGDTAMYLCATSRALAGGSDEQFFGPGTRLTVL.

The chain uses TRBV7-2 and TRBJ1-2; weak D call: TRBD1 (6 bases). In germline, CDR1 is SGHTA, CDR2 FQGNSA. V lost 5 bases to trimming and J lost 2 bases, with 15 bases between them. The CDR3 is made up of 15 amino acids. The CDR3 here is CASSPPDSSNYGYTF. The CDR3 nucleotides read TGTGCCAGCAGCCCACCGGACAGCTCCAACTATGGCTACACCTTC.

The CDR3 nucleotides read TGCGCCAGCAGTGATCGCGGGGAAACTCAAGAGACCCAGTACTTC. Amino acids: CASSDRGETQETQYF. The chain links TRBV10-1 to TRBJ2-5; D may be TRBD2 (6 bases). The CDR3 runs to 15 residues. Between the trimmed V and J ends, which lost 3 bases and 2 bases, there was a span of 13 bases. The germline gives CDR1 WNHNN, CDR2 SYGVQD (reference sequence).

CDR3 bases: TGTGCCATCAGTGAAGAGGACGGCTATGGCTACACCTTC. It is translated as CAISEEDGYGYTF. The rearrangement uses TRBV10-3 and TRBJ1-2; D is uncertain. V dropped 3 bases and J dropped 4 bases, with 9 bases sitting between them. Germline values: CDR1 ENHRY, CDR2 SYGVKD. CDR3 length equals 13 residues.

The chain uses TRBV5-4 and TRBJ2-2, with D tentatively TRBD1 (6 bases). Trimming took off 2 bases at V and 5 bases at J, with 10 bases between the two ends. This CDR3 contains 14 residues. The germline CDR1 and CDR2 sequences are SGHNT and YYREEE (reference sequence). In nucleotides, the CDR3 is TGTGCCAGCAGCTTTTCCCAGGGGACCGGGGAGCTGTTTTTT. Protein product: CASSFSQGTGELFF.

This clone has only a few counts. The CDR3, as DNA: TGTGCCAGCAGCGCCGACAGCGGCAGCTATGGCTACACCTTC. Its protein product is CASSADSGSYGYTF. V and J are TRBV11-2 and TRBJ1-2, with a weak D call TRBD1 (5 bases). Germline values: CDR1 SGHAT, CDR2 FQNNGV. Trimming took 5 bases from V and 4 from J, leaving 14 bases between them. The CDR3 is 14 residues long. The complete variable domain, with remaining parts taken from reference TRBV11-2 and TRBJ1-2, reads EAGVAQSPRYKIIEKRQSVAFWCNPISGHATLYWYQQILGQGPKLLIQFQNNGVVDDSQLPKDRFSAERLKGVDSTLKIQPAKLEDSAVYLCASSADSGSYGYTFGSGTRLTVV.

V and J are TRBV5-1 and TRBJ2-3, with 9 bases identical to TRBD2. This CDR3 comprises 16 residues. Germline CDR1 reads SGHRS; CDR2 reads YFSETQ. V lost 4 bases, J lost 7 bases, and 13 bases stayed unmatched. The CDR3 region has the DNA TGCGCCAGCAGCCCCTTTCTAGGAGCGGGGGGAAATACGCAGTATTTT. Translated: CASSPFLGAGGNTQYF.

The V and J genes are TRBV4-1 and TRBJ1-6; D gene ambiguous. Trimming took 6 bases from V and 0 from J, leaving 12 bases between them. The CDR3 consists of 16 residues. The germline V gene encodes CDR1 MGHRA and CDR2 YSYEKL. The chain's CDR3 is CASRLDRSSYNSPLHF. CDR3 nucleotides: TGCGCCAGCAGACTCGACCGGAGCTCCTATAATTCACCCCTCCACTTT.